This T cell receptor (beta chain) was observed in a study of shared clonotypes between healthy human individuals. General study findings and limits: For sorted subsets, rarefaction showed incomplete sequencing despite large depth.

For this clone: As yet, its antigen is unknown.

Several immunoSEQ plates held equal portions of the genomic DNA taken from each subset. Only in-frame clones appear in the TCRdb table, and some are missing; sequencing was by immunoSEQ multiplex PCR. The sample contains 190,000 or so clones, about 66% of which appear only once. This CDR3 spans 15 amino acids. The germline V and J ends were trimmed by 6 bases and 3 bases, with 15 bases remaining between them. Germline V gives CDR1 KGHSH, CDR2 LQKENI. Input material: memory CD4+ T cells sorted from blood. Subset denoted: CD45RA-negative fraction. This rearrangement joins TRBV18 to TRBJ2-1; D gene ambiguous. The clonotype was recovered from a man aged 25 to 40 in good health. The CDR3 protein is CASSESQTDYNEQFF. The CDR3 DNA reads as TGTGCCAGCTCCGAGTCGCAGACGGACTACAATGAGCAGTTCTTC.